The 27 T cell receptor beta chains below come from one sample, sequenced in a study of blood T cells in healthy people across ages. Then a second PCR, running about 7 to 11 cycles, was carried out with a sample-barcoded 5' primer and a J-beta primer mix. TCRdb re-derived calls from the 5' RACE reads in MiXCR, one entry per CDR3 protein. This sample has about 830,000 distinct CDR3 sequences; 62% occur once, and the top ten carry roughly a quarter. The specimen was blood. All receptors come from a man aged 25 to 40 in good health.

The chain has TRBV7-9 and TRBJ2-3; 8 nucleotides line up with TRBD1. Germline CDR1 reads SEHNR; CDR2 reads FQNEAQ (reference sequence). With V trimmed by 5 bases and J by 4 bases, 5 bases remained unmatched. CDR3 length: 14 amino acids. CDR3 sequence: CASSPDRAPDTQYF. The CDR3 DNA reads TGTGCCAGCAGCCCGGACAGGGCCCCAGATACGCAGTATTTT.

The rearrangement joins TRBV4-3 to TRBJ1-1; D is possibly TRBD1 (6 bases). Germline V gives CDR1 LGHNA, CDR2 YSLEER. The CDR3 spans 14 residues. Trimming removed 3 bases from V and 2 bases from J, with 10 bases in between. CDR3 residues: CASSHQGLNTEAFF. The CDR3, as DNA: TGCGCCAGCAGCCATCAGGGGCTCAACACTGAAGCTTTCTTT.

This chain links TRBV25-1 with TRBJ1-2, with D uncertain. Trimming removed 3 bases at V and 6 bases at J, with 8 bases between. This CDR3 has 12 amino acids. CDR1 and CDR2 from the germline V gene are MGHDK and SYGVNS. The CDR3 DNA follows: TGTGCCAGCAGTGACATTGGAGATGGCTACACCTTC. As protein: CASSDIGDGYTF.

The genes are TRBV7-6 and TRBJ1-2; no definite D call. V gave up 1 base and J gave up 7 bases, with 10 bases separating them. The CDR3 runs 13 residues. Germline V gene lookup returns CDR1 SGHVS and CDR2 FNYEAQ. DNA for the CDR3: TGTGCCAGCAGCTTAGTGCCGACTGGTGGCTACACCTTC. This sequence encodes CASSLVPTGGYTF.

The chain carries TRBV12-3 or TRBV12-4 and TRBJ1-2; possible D gene TRBD1, 6 bases. The CDR3 covers 15 residues. Trimming cost V 5 bases and J 1 base, with 14 bases left between them. CDR3: CASSPHRTVNYGYTF. In DNA, the CDR3 is TGTGCCAGCAGTCCCCACCGGACAGTTAACTATGGCTACACCTTC.

This clonotype occurred a few times. The chain's CDR3 is CSAGIGLAGPNEQFF. In nucleotides, the CDR3 is TGCAGTGCTGGTATTGGGCTAGCGGGCCCTAATGAGCAGTTCTTC. The gene calls are TRBV20-1 and TRBJ2-1; 8 bases line up with TRBD2. Germline V gives CDR1 DFQATT, CDR2 SNEGSKA (reference sequence). The V segment lost 5 bases and the J segment 7 bases; nucleotides outside the gene matches: 13. This CDR3 spans 15 amino acids.

The chain employs TRBV10-3 and TRBJ1-2; the D is unclear. The CDR3 loop spans 14 amino acids. Germline V lookup: CDR1 ENHRY, CDR2 SYGVKD. V was shortened by 4 bases and J by 2 bases, with 11 bases between the two germline ends. CDR3 residues: CAISAAGRNYGYTF. CDR3 coding DNA: TGTGCCATCAGTGCAGCCGGACGGAACTATGGCTACACCTTC.

The gene calls are TRBV7-9 and TRBJ2-7; perhaps D is TRBD1 or TRBD2 (5 bases each). The germline V gene has CDR1 SEHNR and CDR2 FQNEAQ (reference sequence). V was shortened by 6 bases and J by 4 bases, with 19 bases between the two germline ends. This CDR3 comprises 15 residues. The chain's CDR3 is CASRPAGTAVYEQYF. CDR3 coding DNA: TGTGCCAGCAGGCCAGCCGGGACCGCGGTTTACGAGCAGTACTTC.

This chain links TRBV6-2 or TRBV6-3 with TRBJ1-5, with D unclear. In germline, CDR1 is MNHEY, CDR2 SVGEGT. The V and J ends lost 5 bases and 3 bases respectively, with 8 bases between them. The CDR3 extends over 13 amino acids. In DNA form, the CDR3 reads TGTGCCAGCAGTACGGATTTCAATCAGCCCCAGCATTTT. This translates into CASSTDFNQPQHF.

The chain combines TRBV4-2 with TRBJ2-3; D remains unclear. V lost 0 bases and J 1 base, leaving 8 bases between the germline ends. In germline, CDR1 is LGHNA, CDR2 YNFKEQ. CDR3 length equals 15 residues. The CDR3 loop is CASSQDEQGTDTQYF. The CDR3 region has the DNA TGTGCCAGCAGCCAAGATGAGCAGGGCACAGATACGCAGTATTTT.

The rearrangement links TRBV29-1 to TRBJ2-7, with D unresolved. In germline, CDR1 is SQVTM, CDR2 ANQGSEA. The CDR3 loop spans 11 amino acids. The V and J ends lost 8 bases and 7 bases respectively, with 15 bases between them. The CDR3 region is CSLTRYNEQYF. CDR3 nucleotide sequence: TGCAGCCTGACCAGATACAATGAGCAGTACTTC.

V is TRBV11-1 and J is TRBJ2-1; 8 nucleotides agree with TRBD1. J gave up 4 bases and V 1 base, and 21 bases lay outside the gene matches. CDR3 length: 21 residues. Germline CDR1 SGHAT, CDR2 FQDESV (reference sequence). This CDR3 reads CASSLVRGQGSGGFIYNEQFF. CDR3 DNA: TGTGCCAGCAGCTTAGTCAGGGGGCAGGGTAGCGGAGGGTTCATATACAATGAGCAGTTCTTC.

The chain couples TRBV10-3 to TRBJ2-3, with 12 bases fitting TRBD2. The CDR3 consists of 15 residues. V dropped 6 bases and J dropped 4; count of bases not matched to a gene: 5. Looked up from germline, CDR1 is ENHRY and CDR2 is SYGVKD. CDR3 sequence reads: CAISVLAGGPDTQYF. The CDR3 DNA follows: TGTGCCATCAGCGTTCTAGCGGGGGGGCCAGATACGCAGTATTTT.

This sequence joins TRBV7-8 and TRBJ1-3, with a tentative D call TRBD1 (5 bases). The CDR3 is 12 amino acids. The germline V gene encodes CDR1 SGHVS and CDR2 FQNEAQ. Trimming shortened V by 8 bases and J by 0 bases, and 5 bases separated the two germline ends. CDR3 sequence: CASQGSGNTIYF. DNA of the CDR3: TGTGCCAGCCAGGGCTCTGGAAACACCATATATTTT.

This chain joins TRBV20-1 and TRBJ2-3, with 9 positions matching TRBD2. The germline gives CDR1 DFQATT, CDR2 SNEGSKA (reference sequence). The CDR3 is 15 amino acids. V trimming: 2 bases; J trimming: 0 bases; junction bases outside the gene matches: 3. The CDR3 sequence is CSARSSGDSTDTQYF. The CDR3 DNA reads TGCAGTGCTAGATCTAGCGGGGATAGCACAGATACGCAGTATTTT.

The gene calls are TRBV24-1 and TRBJ2-4; 7 bases are shared with TRBD1. The DNA end favors TRBJ2-7, so the J call may be wrong. This CDR3 region has 13 residues. Germline V gene lookup returns CDR1 KGHDR and CDR2 SFDVKD. CDR3 in DNA: TGTGCCACCAGTGAACGAGGGACAGCCGAGCAGTACTTC. This codes for CATSERGTAEQYF.

The V gene is TRBV28, the J gene TRBJ2-7, with unresolved D. Trimming cost V 6 bases and J 2 bases, with 17 bases left between them. The CDR3 has 15 amino acids. Germline CDR1 and CDR2: MDHEN and SYDVKM. The CDR3, as DNA: TGTGCCAGCAGAAACGGGCGACCGATCCCCTACGAGCAGTACTTC. Amino acids: CASRNGRPIPYEQYF.

The CDR3 DNA follows: TGTGCCAGCAGCTTTGTGTCCGGCAGCGGGGGGGCCGGTTTGCTGGAGACCCAGTACTTC. It encodes CASSFVSGSGGAGLLETQYF. The V gene is TRBV5-6, the J gene TRBJ2-7; 10 bases fit TRBD2. The end of the DNA is better explained by TRBJ2-5, so the J call may be wrong. CDR3 length equals 20 residues. The V gene's germline CDR1 is SGHDT and CDR2 YYEEEE.

The genes are TRBV3-1 and TRBJ1-2; TRBD1 might be the D (6 bases). CDR3 length: 14 residues. Germline CDR1 LGHDT, CDR2 YNNKEL (reference sequence). V lost 0 bases to trimming and J lost 2 bases, with 7 bases between them. The CDR3 bases are TGTGCCAGCAGCCAAGAGGGGGCAAACTATGGCTACACCTTC. This gives the protein CASSQEGANYGYTF.

Of note for this clonotype: The junction does not match germline at one end; this may be a read error. This chain uses TRBV15 with TRBJ2-6, with D perhaps assigned TRBD1 or TRBD2 (5 bases each). CDR1 LNHNV and CDR2 YYDKDF come from the germline V gene (reference sequence). The CDR3 covers 12 residues. The CDR3 region has the DNA TGTGCCACCAGCAGAGATGGGGGTGTCCAGACTTTC. Its translation: CATSRDGGVQTF.

The J gene is TRBJ2-7, the V gene TRBV7-2; TRBD1 matches 7 bases. Judging by the DNA end, TRBJ2-5 fits better; the J call may be wrong. In germline, CDR1 is SGHTA, CDR2 FQGNSA. The CDR3 is 16 residues long. The CDR3 nucleotides read TGTGCCAGCAGCCCCCCTGGCCGCACAGGGGAAGAGACCCAGTACTTC. The encoded protein is CASSPPGRTGEETQYF.

The J gene is TRBJ2-5, the V gene TRBV7-2, with unresolved D. The J call may be wrong; the DNA end is better matched by TRBJ2-7. This CDR3 spans 14 amino acids. Germline V CDR1 and CDR2: SGHTA, FQGNSA. This CDR3 is CASSITGAYVEQYF. CDR3 coding DNA: TGTGCCAGCAGCATAACCGGTGCTTATGTCGAGCAGTACTTC.

The chain links TRBV6-5 to TRBJ2-2; D is perhaps TRBD1 or TRBD2 (5 bases each). CDR3 length: 15 residues. With 8 bases removed from V and 5 bases from J, the gap between germline ends came to 18 bases. Germline V CDR1 and CDR2: MNHEY, SVGAGI. DNA for the CDR3: TGTGCCAGCTTAGGGGTACTAGTTGGGACCGGGGAGCTGTTTTTT. Amino acid sequence: CASLGVLVGTGELFF.

This CDR3 reads CASSFRQSDETQYF. CDR3 nucleotide sequence: TGTGCCAGCAGTTTCCGACAAAGCGACGAGACCCAGTACTTC. The chain recombines TRBV12-3 or TRBV12-4 with TRBJ2-7; D remains unclear. The J call may be faulty, since TRBJ2-5 better matches the DNA end. The CDR3 is 14 amino acids.

This clonotype was seen only a few times. The chain recombines TRBV9 with TRBJ2-4; TRBD2 agrees at 8 bases. The CDR3 loop spans 14 amino acids. The J segment lost 13 bases and the V segment lost 0 bases, leaving 9 bases of the junction unmatched. CDR1 SGDLS and CDR2 YYNGEE come from the germline V gene. Here the CDR3 DNA reads TGTGCCAGCAGCGTAGAAGCGGGGGAATGGGAGCAGTACTTC. It encodes CASSVEAGEWEQYF. Full variable domain (remainder filled in from reference TRBV9 and TRBJ2-4): DSGVTQTPKHLITATGQRVTLRCSPRSGDLSVYWYQQSLDQGLQFLIQYYNGEERAKGNILERFSAQQFPDLHSELNLSSLELGDSALYFCASSVEAGEWEQYFGAGTRLSVL.

This clonotype appeared a single time. The chain employs TRBV11-1 and TRBJ2-3, with 7 bases aligning to TRBD1. The CDR3 loop spans 15 amino acids. Germline V lookup: CDR1 SGHAT, CDR2 FQDESV (reference sequence). The V segment lost 3 bases and the J segment 2 bases; nucleotides outside the gene matches: 5. CDR3 nucleotide sequence: TGTGCCAGCAGCTTGGACGGGACAGTCACAGATACGCAGTATTTT. This codes for CASSLDGTVTDTQYF.

This clonotype was seen many times. V and J are TRBV29-1 and TRBJ2-7; 8 bases fit TRBD1. This CDR3 region has 13 residues. CDR1 is SQVTM and CDR2 is ANQGSEA in the germline V gene. The junction had 6 bases not matched to a gene; V was cut back by 6 bases and J by 2 bases. CDR3 amino acids: CSVAPTGAYEQYF. CDR3 nucleotide sequence: TGCAGCGTCGCCCCGACAGGGGCCTACGAGCAGTACTTC.